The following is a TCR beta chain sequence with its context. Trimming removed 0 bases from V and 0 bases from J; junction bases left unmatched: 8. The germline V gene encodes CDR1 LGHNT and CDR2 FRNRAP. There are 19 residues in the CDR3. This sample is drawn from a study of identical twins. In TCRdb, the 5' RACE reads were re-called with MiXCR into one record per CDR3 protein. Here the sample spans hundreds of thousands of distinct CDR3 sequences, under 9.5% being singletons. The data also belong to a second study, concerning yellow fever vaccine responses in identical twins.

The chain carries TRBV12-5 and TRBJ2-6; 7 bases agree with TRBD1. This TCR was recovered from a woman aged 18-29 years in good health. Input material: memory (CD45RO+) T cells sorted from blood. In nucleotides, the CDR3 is TGTGCTAGTGGTTTGGTATTGGGACAGACCAGCTCTGGGGCCAACGTCCTGACTTTC. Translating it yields CASGLVLGQTSSGANVLTF.